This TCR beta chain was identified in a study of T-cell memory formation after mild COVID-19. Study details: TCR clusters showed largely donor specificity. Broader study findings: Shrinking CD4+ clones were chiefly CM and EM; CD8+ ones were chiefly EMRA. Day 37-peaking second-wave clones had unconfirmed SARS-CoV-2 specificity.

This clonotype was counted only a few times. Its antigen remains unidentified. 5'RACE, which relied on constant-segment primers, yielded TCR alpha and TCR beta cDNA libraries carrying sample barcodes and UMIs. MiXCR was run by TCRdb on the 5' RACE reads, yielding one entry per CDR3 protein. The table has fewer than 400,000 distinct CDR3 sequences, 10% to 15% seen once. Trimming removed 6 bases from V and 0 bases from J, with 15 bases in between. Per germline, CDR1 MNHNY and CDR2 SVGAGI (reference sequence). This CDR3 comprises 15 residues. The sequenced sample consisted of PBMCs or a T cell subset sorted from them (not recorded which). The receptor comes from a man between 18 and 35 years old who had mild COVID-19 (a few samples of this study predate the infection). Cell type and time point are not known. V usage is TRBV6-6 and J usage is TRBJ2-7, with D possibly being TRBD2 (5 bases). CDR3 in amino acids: CASSGGLEGSYEQYF. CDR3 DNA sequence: TGTGCCAGCAGCGGCGGTCTCGAGGGCTCCTACGAGCAGTACTTC.